This is a list of T cell receptor beta chains from one sample in a study of T cell changes during pregnancy in multiple sclerosis. Data came from immunoSEQ multiplex PCR; TCRdb stores just in-frame clones and leaves some out. This sample has 100,000 to 110,000 clones, with 92% found just once. This sample comprised peripheral blood, obtained after pregnancy. The receptors shown here come from a female donor with multiple sclerosis, enrolled in a pregnancy study. The CDR3 runs from the conserved cysteine through the conserved F or W. A D gene is named only where the DNA matches it firmly. Clone sizes are given selectively: once, few, many, or a class where the clone is expanded.

D	size	length	V	J	DNA	CDR3
.	.	16	TRBV4-1	TRBJ2-1	TGCGCCAGCAGCCAAGGAGGGGGCGGGACCCCGGGAGAGCAGTTCTTC	CASSQGGGGTPGEQFF
TRBD1	once	16	TRBV10-3	TRBJ2-5	TGTGCCATCAGTGAGGGTTGGGACAGGGGGCAAGAGACCCAGTACTTC	CAISEGWDRGQETQYF
TRBD2	.	15	TRBV19	TRBJ2-2	TGTGCCAGTAGTATACTAGCGGTCAACACCGGGGAGCTGTTTTTT	CASSILAVNTGELFF
.	.	13	TRBV6-6	TRBJ2-7	TGTGCCAGCAGTTACGACAGGAACTACGAGCAGTACTTC	CASSYDRNYEQYF
.	.	12	TRBV7-6	TRBJ2-7	TGTGCCAGCAGCTTAGATAACTACGAGCAGTACTTC	CASSLDNYEQYF
TRBD1	.	14	TRBV5-1	TRBJ2-5	TGCGCCAGCAGCTGGGGACAGGCAGGAGAGACCCAGTACTTC	CASSWGQAGETQYF
.	.	14	TRBV2	TRBJ1-2	TGTGCCAGCAGTGAAGCCAGAACCGACTATGGCTACACCTTC	CASSEARTDYGYTF
TRBD1	once	13	TRBV7-3	TRBJ2-2	TGTGCCAGCAGCACACAGGGGACCGGGGAGCTGTTTTTT	CASSTQGTGELFF
TRBD1	.	16	TRBV5-1	TRBJ2-7	TGCGCCAGCAGCTTGGATTTACAGGGGGCTTCAGGGGAGCAGTACTTC	CASSLDLQGASGEQYF
.	.	15	TRBV18	TRBJ2-1	TGTGCCAGCTCACCGCGGGACAGAGGTTTCAATGAGCAGTTCTTC	CASSPRDRGFNEQFF
TRBD1	.	15	TRBV13	TRBJ2-6	TGTGCCAGCAGCTGGGGACAGTACGGGGCCAACGTCCTGACTTTC	CASSWGQYGANVLTF
TRBD2	.	17	TRBV7-7	TRBJ2-5	TGTGCTAGCAGCTTACCCCCCGGACTAGCGGGAAAAGAGACCCAGTACTTC	CASSLPPGLAGKETQYF
TRBD2	.	15	TRBV5-6	TRBJ2-7	TGTGCCAGCAGCTCAGTTAGGACTAGCTCCTACGAGCAGTACTTC	CASSSVRTSSYEQYF
.	.	16	TRBV2	TRBJ2-1	TGTGCCAGCAGTGTTTTCGGGGCGGGAAACTACAATGAGCAGTTCTTC	CASSVFGAGNYNEQFF
TRBD1	once	12	TRBV6-5	TRBJ1-1	TGTGCCAGCAATGGCCCCGGACAGGATGCTTTCTTT	CASNGPGQDAFF
.	few	13	TRBV12-1	TRBJ1-2	TGTGCCAGCAGCTCATACAGACAGTATGGCTACACCTTC	CASSSYRQYGYTF
TRBD1	.	13	TRBV29-1	TRBJ1-1	TGCAGCGTTGGACAGGGACAGAGCACTGAAGCTTTCTTT	CSVGQGQSTEAFF
.	.	15	TRBV7-2	TRBJ1-1	TGTGCCAGCAGCTTAGGTGGCAGGATGAACACTGAAGCTTTCTTT	CASSLGGRMNTEAFF
TRBD1	.	13	TRBV19	TRBJ1-2	TGTGCCAGTAGTCGGGAGGACAGGGCTGGCTACACCTTC	CASSREDRAGYTF
.	.	17	TRBV2	TRBJ1-5	TGTGCCAGCACCCTACGGTATTTTCAGACGGGGGATCAGCCCCAGCATTTT	CASTLRYFQTGDQPQHF
TRBD2	.	16	TRBV27	TRBJ2-1	TGTGCCAGCAGTCCCCCCCGAGGCGGGGGGGTCTATGAGCAGTTCTTC	CASSPPRGGGVYEQFF
TRBD1	.	13	TRBV6-5	TRBJ1-2	TGTGCCAGCAGCAGGGGACAGGGGAATGGCTACACCTTC	CASSRGQGNGYTF
.	.	16	TRBV28	TRBJ1-3	TGTGCCAGCAGGACCGCGGGAGTAAACTCTGGAAACACCATATATTTT	CASRTAGVNSGNTIYF
.	.	13	TRBV18	TRBJ1-2	TGTGCCAGCTCACCAGGGAGGCAGAGGGGCTACACCTTC	CASSPGRQRGYTF
TRBD1	.	18	TRBV6-1	TRBJ1-2	TGTGCCAGCAGTGAAAACCCCCAGGGGACAGGTTACCCTTATGGCTACACCTTC	CASSENPQGTGYPYGYTF
.	.	13	TRBV28	TRBJ1-1	TGTGCCAGCAGCTTTACAGGGTCCCCTGAAGCTTTCTTT	CASSFTGSPEAFF
.	.	16	TRBV5-6	TRBJ1-1	TGTGCCAGCAGCCCGGATTGGGGGCGTAGAAACACTGAAGCTTTCTTT	CASSPDWGRRNTEAFF
TRBD1	once	14	TRBV7-2	TRBJ1-1	TGTGCCAGCAAGACAGGGACAACTAAATCTGAAGCTTTCTTT	CASKTGTTKSEAFF
.	.	14	TRBV5-1	TRBJ2-7	TGCGCCAGCAGCTTGCTTTCAGGGCCCTACGAGCAGTACTTC	CASSLLSGPYEQYF
.	.	13	TRBV30	TRBJ2-5	TGTGCCTGGAGGGGGTCCAGGGGAGAGACCCAGTACTTC	CAWRGSRGETQYF
.	.	13	TRBV5-1	TRBJ2-5	TGCGCCAGCAGCTTGTTTCTAGCAGAGACCCAGTACTTC	CASSLFLAETQYF
TRBD1	.	13	TRBV10-3	TRBJ2-4	TGTGCCATCAGTTTGGACAGGGTTGGCATTCAGTACTTC	CAISLDRVGIQYF
TRBD1	.	16	TRBV6-1	TRBJ1-2	TGTGCCAGCAGTGAATTACAGGGGCTACCTAACTATGGCTACACCTTC	CASSELQGLPNYGYTF
TRBD2	.	16	TRBV13	TRBJ2-1	TGTGCCAGCAGCCCCGGGAGGGGCCCCTCCTACAATGAGCAGTTCTTC	CASSPGRGPSYNEQFF
.	.	8	TRBV20-1	TRBJ2-7	TGCAGTGTAGACGAGCAGTACTTC	CSVDEQYF
.	.	17	TRBV19	TRBJ1-3	TGTGCCAGTAGTATAGCCCTCGAGGGGGACCCTGGAAACACCATATATTTT	CASSIALEGDPGNTIYF
TRBD2	.	16	TRBV4-1	TRBJ2-7	TGCGCCAGCAGCCAAGGAATCGAACTAGCGGGGGGCGAGCAGTACTTC	CASSQGIELAGGEQYF
TRBD1	.	14	TRBV14	TRBJ1-1	TGTGCCAGCAAAAGACAGGGGGCTGACACTGAAGCTTTCTTT	CASKRQGADTEAFF
.	.	15	TRBV4-3	TRBJ2-5	TGCGCCAGCAGCCCGGCGACAGCCCCGGGAGAGACCCAGTACTTC	CASSPATAPGETQYF
TRBD2	.	15	TRBV6-5	TRBJ2-5	TGTGCCAGCAGTTACTACGTGGGAGGGCGGGAGACCCAGTACTTC	CASSYYVGGRETQYF
TRBD2	.	16	TRBV5-4	TRBJ2-2	TGTGCCAGCAGCCCACCGGGACTAGCGAAAACCGGGGAGCTGTTTTTT	CASSPPGLAKTGELFF
.	.	14	TRBV7-2	TRBJ2-5	TGTGCCAGCAGCCCATTAGGGGCCCCAGAGACCCAGTACTTC	CASSPLGAPETQYF
TRBD1	.	14	TRBV6-1	TRBJ1-2	TGTGCCAGCACTACCGGGACAGCTAACTATGGCTACACCTTC	CASTTGTANYGYTF
TRBD1	.	13	TRBV29-1	TRBJ2-1	TGCAGCGGTGGACAGGGGACTAAGAATGAGCAGTTCTTC	CSGGQGTKNEQFF
.	few	14	TRBV4-1	TRBJ1-2	TGCGCCAGCAGCCACCCGACGGGAAACTATGGCTACACCTTC	CASSHPTGNYGYTF
TRBD1	.	15	TRBV11-3	TRBJ1-1	TGTGCCAGCAGCTTGTCCGGGACAGCGAACACTGAAGCTTTCTTT	CASSLSGTANTEAFF
.	.	16	TRBV4-1	TRBJ1-2	TGCGCCAGCAGCCAAGAGGGGGCAGGGGCTAACTATGGCTACACCTTC	CASSQEGAGANYGYTF
.	.	17	TRBV2	TRBJ1-4	TGTGCCAGCAGTGGGGACACTACAGCTTCAACTAATGAAAAACTGTTTTTT	CASSGDTTASTNEKLFF
TRBD1	.	13	TRBV2	TRBJ2-7	TGTGCCAGTACCGGGACAGGGACGGGTGAGCAGTACTTC	CASTGTGTGEQYF
TRBD1	.	13	TRBV19	TRBJ2-2	TGTGCCAGTTTGGACAGGGTCACCGGGGAGCTGTTTTTT	CASLDRVTGELFF
TRBD1	.	15	TRBV4-1	TRBJ2-2	TGCGCCAGCAGTCCACAGGGGGCGAACACCGGGGAGCTGTTTTTT	CASSPQGANTGELFF
.	.	13	TRBV7-3	TRBJ2-5	TGTGCCAGCAGCTTATCAGGGCAAGAGACCCAGTACTTC	CASSLSGQETQYF
.	once	15	TRBV6-5	TRBJ1-1	TGTGCCAGCAGTCAGCCGAGGCAGTTGAACACTGAAGCTTTCTTT	CASSQPRQLNTEAFF
TRBD1	.	16	TRBV7-6	TRBJ1-3	TGTGCCAGCAGCCCGGGACAGGGGGCTAGCGGGGACACCATATATTTT	CASSPGQGASGDTIYF
TRBD2	.	16	TRBV18	TRBJ2-7	TGTGCCAGCTCGTCTACTAGCGGAGGCCTCTCCTACGAGCAGTACTTC	CASSSTSGGLSYEQYF
.	once	16	TRBV7-2	TRBJ2-7	TGTGCCAGCAGCCCCGATATGAAAAGTGGAGGGCGCGAGCAGTACTTC	CASSPDMKSGGREQYF
.	.	15	TRBV5-1	TRBJ2-1	TGCGCCAGCAGCTTGGAAATACTTAGCTACAATGAGCAGTTCTTC	CASSLEILSYNEQFF
TRBD2	.	14	TRBV5-1	TRBJ2-5	TGCGCCAGCAGCTTGTTGGGGCGGGGGACCTCACAGAACTTC	CASSLLGRGTSQNF
.	.	13	TRBV30	TRBJ1-2	TGTGCCTGGACCACGACAGGAGCTATGGGCTACACCTTC	CAWTTTGAMGYTF
TRBD2	.	15	TRBV13	TRBJ2-3	TGTGCCAGCAGGCAGAGGGGAGGGGCGACAGATACGCAGTATTTT	CASRQRGGATDTQYF